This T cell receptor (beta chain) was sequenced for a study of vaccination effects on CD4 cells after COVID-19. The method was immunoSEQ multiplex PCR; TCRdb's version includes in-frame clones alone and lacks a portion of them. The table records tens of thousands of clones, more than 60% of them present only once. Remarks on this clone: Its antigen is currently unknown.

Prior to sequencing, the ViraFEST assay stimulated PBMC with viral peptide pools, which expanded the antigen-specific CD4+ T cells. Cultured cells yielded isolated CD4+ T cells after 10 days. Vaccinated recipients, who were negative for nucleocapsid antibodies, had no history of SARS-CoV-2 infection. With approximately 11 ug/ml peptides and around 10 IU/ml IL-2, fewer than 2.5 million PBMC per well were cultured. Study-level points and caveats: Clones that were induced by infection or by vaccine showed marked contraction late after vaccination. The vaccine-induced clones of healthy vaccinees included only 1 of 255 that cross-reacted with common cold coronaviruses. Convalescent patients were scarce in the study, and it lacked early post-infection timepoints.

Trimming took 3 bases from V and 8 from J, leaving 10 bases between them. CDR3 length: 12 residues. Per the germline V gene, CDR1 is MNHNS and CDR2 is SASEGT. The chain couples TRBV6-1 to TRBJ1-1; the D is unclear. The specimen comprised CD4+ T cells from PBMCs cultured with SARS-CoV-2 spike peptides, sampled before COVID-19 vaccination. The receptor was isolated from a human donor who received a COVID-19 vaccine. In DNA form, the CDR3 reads TGTGCCAGCAGTGACCGGGGTCGGGAAGCTTTCTTT. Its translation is CASSDRGREAFF.